The clone carrying this T cell receptor beta chain was observed a handful of times. Its antigen is unknown. This sample was included in a study of blood T cells in healthy people across ages. Overall study results and limits: Relative to aged donors, long-lived donors carried more naive CD4+ cells and displayed higher diversity. Calculation of diversity from one million T cells yielded estimates considered to be underestimates.

For every donor, a draw yielded around 10 milliliters of peripheral blood. Isolation of PBMCs gave at least 6.5 million cells per sample. PCR was performed a second time for about 6 to 12 cycles using a sample-barcoded 5' primer and a J-beta primer mix. TCRdb independently ran MiXCR on the 5' RACE reads; one entry per CDR3 protein. The sample has 950,000 to 1,200,000 distinct CDR3 sequences, under 40% seen once. CDR1 and CDR2 from the germline V gene are SGHRS and YFSETQ. Losses at the gene ends were 1 base for V and 3 bases for J; bases not matched to a gene: 21. The CDR3 has 20 amino acids. The gene calls are TRBV5-1 and TRBJ1-1, with 7 bases lining up with TRBD1. The TCR comes from a man aged 18 to 30 in good health. Sequencing was performed on blood. CDR3 bases: TGCGCCAGCAGCTTGTTTCGAGTTCAAGCATACCTCCAGGGGGACACTGAAGCTTTCTTT. This encodes CASSLFRVQAYLQGDTEAFF.